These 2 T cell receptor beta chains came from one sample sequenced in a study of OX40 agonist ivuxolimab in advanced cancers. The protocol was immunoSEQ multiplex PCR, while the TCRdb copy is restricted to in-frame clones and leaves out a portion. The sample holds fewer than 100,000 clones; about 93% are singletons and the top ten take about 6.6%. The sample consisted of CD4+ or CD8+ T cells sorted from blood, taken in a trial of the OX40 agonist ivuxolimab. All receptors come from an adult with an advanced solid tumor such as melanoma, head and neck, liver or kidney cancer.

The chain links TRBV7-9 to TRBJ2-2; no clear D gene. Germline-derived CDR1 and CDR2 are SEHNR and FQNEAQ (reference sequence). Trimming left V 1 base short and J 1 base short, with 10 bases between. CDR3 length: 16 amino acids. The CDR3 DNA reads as TGTGCCAGCAGCTTAGATTTTGGGGAGAACACCGGGGAGCTGTTTTTT. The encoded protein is CASSLDFGENTGELFF.

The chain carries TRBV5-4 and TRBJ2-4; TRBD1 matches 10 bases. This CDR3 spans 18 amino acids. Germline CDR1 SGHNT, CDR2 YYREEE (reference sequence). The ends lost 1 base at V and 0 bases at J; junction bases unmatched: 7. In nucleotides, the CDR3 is TGTGCCAGCAGCTTGACGACAGGGGGCTGGATAGCCAAAAACATTCAGTACTTC. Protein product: CASSLTTGGWIAKNIQYF.